This T cell receptor (beta chain) was recorded in a study of control samples from healthy donors and cancer patients. V shed 1 base and J shed 6 bases, with 16 bases lying between them. The germline V gene has CDR1 KGHSH and CDR2 LQKENI. The length of the CDR3 is 16 residues. Repertoires were generated with immunoSEQ multiplex PCR, while TCRdb's copy carries only in-frame clones and drops some. This sample has 95,000 to 130,000 clones; approximately 90% occur once, and the top ten carry less than 3%. Only a few counts were recorded for this clone. The V call is TRBV18, the J call TRBJ1-3; D unresolved. This TCR came from a woman in her 70s in good health. The specimen sequenced was blood. CDR3 amino acids: CASSPLTAALTNTIYF. The CDR3 bases are TGTGCCAGCTCACCACTCACAGCAGCACTAACAAACACCATATATTTT.